The clone carrying this T cell receptor (beta chain) was detected only a few times. The antigen remains unidentified. Broader study findings: Tumor-infiltrating Treg TCR alpha and beta sequences overlapped most with tumor naive CD4+ T cells, then blood naive. In terms of TCR gene usage, tumor memory CD4+ T cells clustered together with blood and lymph node memory CD4+ cells, as well as with lymph node naive CD4+ cells.

Per germline, CDR1 SEHNR and CDR2 FQNEAQ (reference sequence). Trimming pared 0 bases from V and 7 bases from J, leaving 10 bases between. This CDR3 has 13 residues. Memory CD4+ T cells were sorted as CD4+CD45RO+CD25- cells. Semi-nested PCR with Nested Universal Primer A followed constant-region reverse priming of full-length variable regions. TCRdb used MiXCR to reprocess the 5' RACE reads, holding one entry per CDR3 protein. The sample has approximately 44,000 distinct CDR3 sequences, 25% to 35% seen once. The chain links TRBV7-9 to TRBJ2-7; D is uncertain. The clonotype originates from a female donor with breast cancer. The sequenced material came from memory CD4+ T cells sorted from a lymph node. Subset of the sample: memory CD4+ T cells, CD4+CD45RO+CD25-. Here the CDR3 reads CASSLAPYREQYF. The CDR3 region has the DNA TGTGCCAGCAGCTTAGCACCCTACCGGGAGCAGTACTTC.